These 21 T cell receptor beta chains originate from one sample sequenced in a study of identical twins. Using its own MiXCR run on the 5' RACE reads, TCRdb lists one record per CDR3 protein. The sample carries approximately 150,000 distinct CDR3 sequences, 3.5% recorded once. Specimen: memory T cells sorted from blood. The source of these receptors is a man younger than 30 in good health.

Ten or more counts support this clonotype. This sequence joins TRBV5-1 and TRBJ2-5; 7 bases are shared with TRBD2. Germline V gene lookup returns CDR1 SGHRS and CDR2 YFSETQ. The CDR3 totals 13 residues. V shed 6 bases, J shed 5 bases, and the junction held 7 bases outside the gene matches. This chain's CDR3 is CASTWEGAETQYF. The CDR3 DNA is TGCGCCAGCACCTGGGAGGGAGCGGAGACCCAGTACTTC.

This clonotype was observed a handful of times. This rearrangement joins TRBV12-3 or TRBV12-4 to TRBJ2-7; tentative D call: TRBD2 (5 bases). This CDR3 has 13 residues. V lost 1 base to trimming and J lost 5 bases, with 9 bases between them. CDR3 protein: CASSLGRTDEQYF. DNA of the CDR3: TGTGCCAGCAGTTTAGGGAGGACCGACGAGCAGTACTTC.

This clonotype occurred many times. The chain couples TRBV5-1 to TRBJ1-1; no firm D call. V was pared by 0 bases and J by 0 bases, with 6 bases between. Germline V gene lookup returns CDR1 SGHRS and CDR2 YFSETQ. The CDR3 is 14 amino acids. The CDR3 DNA is TGCGCCAGCAGCTTGGGGTTCATGAACACTGAAGCTTTCTTT. It yields the protein CASSLGFMNTEAFF.

This clonotype was observed many times. J is TRBJ2-1 and V is TRBV7-9, with D unresolved. Germline loops: CDR1 SEHNR, CDR2 FQNEAQ (reference sequence). The V end was cut by 5 bases, the J end by 1 base, with 18 bases between. The CDR3 runs to 17 residues. CDR3 sequence (DNA): TGTGCCAGCAGCCCAAAGGCGGCTCAGGAGTCCTACAATGAGCAGTTCTTC. Its translation: CASSPKAAQESYNEQFF. Filled out from reference TRBV7-9 and TRBJ2-1, the complete variable domain reads DTGVSQNPRHKITKRGQNVTFRCDPISEHNRLYWYRQTLGQGPEFLTYFQNEAQLEKSRLLSDRFSAERPKGSFSTLEIQRTEQGDSAMYLCASSPKAAQESYNEQFFGPGTRLTVL.

This clonotype was recorded many times. The chain combines TRBV12-3 or TRBV12-4 with TRBJ2-5; TRBD1 agrees at 7 bases. The CDR3 consists of 13 residues. The junction had 2 bases not matched to a gene; V was cut back by 5 bases and J by 2 bases. The CDR3 region is CASSLQGQETQYF. CDR3 in DNA: TGTGCCAGCAGTCTACAGGGGCAAGAGACCCAGTACTTC.

This chain uses TRBV5-1 with TRBJ2-7; 14 bases agree with TRBD2. Germline V gene data show CDR1 as SGHRS and CDR2 as YFSETQ. J lost 1 base, V lost 0 bases, and 6 bases had no gene match. The CDR3 has 18 residues. CDR3 DNA: TGCGCCAGCAGCTTGGGACTAGCGGGAGGGCCCGATTCCTACGAGCAGTACGTC. Protein product: CASSLGLAGGPDSYEQYV.

This clonotype was picked up many times. The junction departs from the called germline gene at one end, perhaps through a read error. The V gene is TRBV3-1, the J gene TRBJ2-1; 9 bases align to TRBD2. Germline V gives CDR1 LGHDT, CDR2 YNNKEL (reference sequence). The CDR3 runs to 14 residues. CDR3 region: CASSQDPLAGSRSF. Here the CDR3 DNA reads TGTGCCAGCAGCCAAGATCCCCTAGCGGGATCTCGGTCCTTC.

This clonotype was seen ten or more times. V and J are TRBV11-3 and TRBJ2-5, with D possibly being TRBD1 (5 bases). The CDR3 runs to 16 residues. In germline, CDR1 is SGHNT, CDR2 YENEEA. With 5 bases removed from V and 4 bases from J, the gap between germline ends came to 20 bases. CDR3 sequence: CASSPRKHARGETQYF. In DNA, the CDR3 is TGTGCCAGCAGCCCCCGAAAGCACGCTAGGGGAGAGACCCAGTACTTC.

This clonotype was seen at least ten times. The chain has TRBV5-1 and TRBJ2-2; TRBD1 is a possible D gene (5 bases). This CDR3 spans 16 amino acids. The germline gives CDR1 SGHRS, CDR2 YFSETQ. V was cut by 1 base and J by 0 bases, with 10 bases left in between. Here the CDR3 reads CASSLLRTTNTGELFF. CDR3 sequence (DNA): TGCGCCAGCAGCTTGCTCCGGACAACGAACACCGGGGAGCTGTTTTTT.

This clonotype was counted at least ten times. The chain uses TRBV20-1 and TRBJ2-5, with 7 positions matching TRBD1. CDR3 length equals 12 residues. After removal of 6 bases from V and 4 bases from J, the junction contained 5 bases not matched to a gene. Germline CDR1 reads DFQATT; CDR2 reads SNEGSKA (reference sequence). The CDR3 region is CSAPPGGETQYF. DNA for the CDR3: TGCAGTGCCCCGCCAGGGGGAGAGACCCAGTACTTC.

The sample holds many counts of this clonotype. CDR3 DNA sequence: TGTGCCAGCAGCCAAGTGAGGGGGGAGCTGTTTTTT. This gives the protein CASSQVRGELFF. The gene calls are TRBV3-1 and TRBJ2-2; no firm D call. The ends were cut back, 1 base at V and 8 bases at J, with 5 bases in the middle. The CDR3 is made up of 12 amino acids. Germline V lookup: CDR1 LGHDT, CDR2 YNNKEL (reference sequence). The full variable domain, in which reference TRBV3-1 and TRBJ2-2 provide the parts outside the CDR3, is DTAVSQTPKYLVTQMGNDKSIKCEQNLGHDTMYWYKQDSKKFLKIMFSYNNKELIINETVPNRFSPKSPDKAHLNLHINSLELGDSAVYFCASSQVRGELFFGEGSRLTVL.

This clonotype was counted ten times or more. V is TRBV5-1 and J is TRBJ2-7, with 12 bases identical to TRBD2. CDR1 and CDR2 (germline): SGHRS, YFSETQ. V gave up 3 bases and J gave up 3 bases; unmatched junction bases: 4. The CDR3 is 15 amino acids. The CDR3 bases are TGCGCCAGCAGCTCCCTAGCGGGAGGGTTCTACGAGCAGTACGTC. Protein product: CASSSLAGGFYEQYV.

There are many counts of this clonotype. The gene calls are TRBV9 and TRBJ1-6; D not certain. The CDR3 spans 14 residues. Germline-derived CDR1 and CDR2 are SGDLS and YYNGEE. The V end lost 4 bases, the J end lost 9 bases, and 14 bases lay between the germline ends. CDR3 bases: TGTGCCAGCAGCCCCGGTAGATCGGGTTCACCCCTCCACTTT. Amino acids: CASSPGRSGSPLHF.

This clonotype was seen ten or more times. The V call is TRBV9, the J call TRBJ1-6; 7 bases agree with TRBD1. The germline V gene has CDR1 SGDLS and CDR2 YYNGEE. The CDR3 length is 16 residues. The J segment lost 0 bases and the V segment lost 0 bases, leaving 0 bases of the junction unmatched. This CDR3 reads CASSVGDSSYNSPLHF. CDR3 coding DNA: TGTGCCAGCAGCGTAGGGGACAGCTCCTATAATTCACCCCTCCACTTT.

Many counts were recorded for this clonotype. The junction departs from germline at one end; a sequencing error may be responsible. J is TRBJ2-3 and V is TRBV7-8; 9 nucleotides match TRBD1. The germline CDR1 and CDR2 sequences are SGHVS and FQNEAQ. The CDR3 is made up of 13 amino acids. DNA for the CDR3: TGTGCCAGCAGCTTACAAGCCCGGGACAGGGTCGGTTTT. Residues: CASSLQARDRVGF. Using reference TRBV7-8 and TRBJ2-3 for the parts outside the CDR3, the full variable domain is GAGVSQSPRYKVAKRGQDVALRCDPISGHVSLFWYQQALGQGPEFLTYFQNEAQLDKSGLPSDRFFAERPEGSVSTLKIQRTQQEDSAVYLCASSLQARDRVGFGPGTRLTVL.

This clonotype was counted many times. V gene TRBV12-3 or TRBV12-4 combines with J gene TRBJ2-1; TRBD2 matches at 14 bases. The V gene end was trimmed by 6 bases and the J gene end by 2 bases; junction bases not matched to a gene: 15. This CDR3 has 20 residues. Written as DNA, the CDR3 is TGTGCCAGCAGACCCCGGGGACTAGCGGGAGAAGTTGCCCCCTACAATGAGCAGTTCTTC. This gives the protein CASRPRGLAGEVAPYNEQFF.

The table lists this clonotype with many counts. CDR3 residues: CSARNKDTYNEQFF. The CDR3 DNA reads as TGCAGTGCTAGAAATAAGGACACATACAATGAGCAGTTCTTC. This rearrangement joins TRBV20-1 to TRBJ2-1, with TRBD1 as a possible D gene (5 bases). Germline loops: CDR1 DFQATT, CDR2 SNEGSKA (reference sequence). V was cut by 2 bases and J by 4 bases, with 12 bases left in between. This CDR3 region has 14 residues.

In nucleotides, the CDR3 is TGTGCCAGATTGAAGGACGGCACAGATACGCAGTATTTT. Amino acid sequence: CARLKDGTDTQYF. The V call is TRBV2, the J call TRBJ2-3; D gene uncertain. V was shortened by 9 bases and J by 1 base, with 11 bases between the two germline ends. Germline V lookup: CDR1 SNHLY, CDR2 FYNNEI. CDR3 length: 13 amino acids.

This clonotype was observed many times. The chain joins TRBV20-1 to TRBJ2-2, with D perhaps given as TRBD1 or TRBD2 (6 bases each). Trimming stripped 1 base from V and 4 bases from J, with 22 bases between. The germline gives CDR1 DFQATT, CDR2 SNEGSKA (reference sequence). This CDR3 has 18 amino acids. This CDR3 is CSARGRDHRVEGTGELFF. The DNA for the CDR3 is TGCAGTGCTAGAGGCAGGGACCACAGGGTGGAGGGCACCGGGGAGCTGTTTTTT.

Many counts were recorded for this clonotype. The gene calls are TRBV6-5 and TRBJ2-2; 14 bases are shared with TRBD2. The ends lost 0 bases at V and 6 bases at J; junction bases unmatched: 3. The CDR3 totals 17 residues. CDR1 is MNHEY and CDR2 is SVGAGI in the germline V gene. CDR3 bases: TGTGCCAGCAGTTACTCGAGGGGACTAGCGGGAGCCGGGGAGCTGTTTTTT. Its protein is CASSYSRGLAGAGELFF.

This clonotype has at least ten counts. J is TRBJ2-2 and V is TRBV6-5, with D hard to call. Germline CDR1 MNHEY, CDR2 SVGAGI. The CDR3 covers 16 residues. Trimming removed 3 bases from V and 0 bases from J, with 11 bases in between. CDR3: CASSYVRRANTGELFF. The CDR3 region has the DNA TGTGCCAGCAGTTATGTTCGGCGAGCGAACACCGGGGAGCTGTTTTTT.